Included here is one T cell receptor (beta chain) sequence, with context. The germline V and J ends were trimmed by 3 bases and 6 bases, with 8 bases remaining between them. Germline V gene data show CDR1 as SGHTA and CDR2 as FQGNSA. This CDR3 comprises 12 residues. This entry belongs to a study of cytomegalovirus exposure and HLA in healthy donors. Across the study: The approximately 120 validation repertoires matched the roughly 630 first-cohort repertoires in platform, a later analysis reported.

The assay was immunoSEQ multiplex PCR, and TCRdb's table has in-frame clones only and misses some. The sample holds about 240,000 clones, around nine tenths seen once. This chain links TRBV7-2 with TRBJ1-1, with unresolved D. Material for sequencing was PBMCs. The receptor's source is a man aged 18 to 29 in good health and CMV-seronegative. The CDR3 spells CASSFVRAEAFF. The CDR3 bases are TGTGCCAGCAGCTTTGTCCGGGCTGAAGCTTTCTTT. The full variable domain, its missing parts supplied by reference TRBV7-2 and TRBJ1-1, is GAGVSQSPSNKVTEKGKDVELRCDPISGHTALYWYRQSLGQGLEFLIYFQGNSAPDKSGLPSDRFSAERTGGSVSTLTIQRTQQEDSAVYLCASSFVRAEAFFGQGTRLTVV.